The T cell receptor beta chain under discussion was sequenced for a study of yellow fever vaccine responses in identical twins. Broader study findings: Vaccine T cell responses of twins reportedly seemed partly convergent and partly personalized.

Turning to this clonotype: Its antigen is as yet unknown.

Germline V gene sequence: CDR1 SGHNT, CDR2 YENEEA. The CDR3 runs to 12 residues. V lost 5 bases and J lost 1, with 6 bases in between. TCRdb passed the RT-PCR reads through MiXCR, listing each CDR3 protein once. The sample holds some 4,500 distinct CDR3 sequences, under 90% seen once. This clonotype originated in a woman under 30 who received the yellow fever vaccine. This material consisted of T cells from blood (PBMCs), unsorted or a sorted subset (not recorded which), taken before or after yellow fever vaccination (not recorded which). The V gene is TRBV11-3, the J gene TRBJ2-7; D is unclear. The CDR3 here is CASSQGSYEQYF. Here the CDR3 DNA reads TGTGCCAGCAGCCAAGGTTCCTACGAGCAGTACTTC. The full variable domain, with the rest looked up from reference TRBV11-3 and TRBJ2-7, is EAGVVQSPRYKIIEKKQPVAFWCNPISGHNTLYWYLQNLGQGPELLIRYENEEAVDDSQLPKDRFSAERLKGVDSTLKIQPAELGDSAVYLCASSQGSYEQYFGPGTRLTVT.